This TCR beta chain was recorded in a study of T-cell memory formation after mild COVID-19. With V trimmed by 5 bases and J by 2 bases, 7 bases remained unmatched. In germline, CDR1 is DFQATT, CDR2 SNEGSKA (reference sequence). This CDR3 region has 14 residues. TCRdb fed the 5' RACE reads into MiXCR, producing one record per CDR3 protein. The sample includes 270,000 or so distinct CDR3 sequences, around 17% of them seen just once. Regarding the study as a whole: Cross-reactive memory appears to have joined, as suggested by some responding clones showing up in pre-infection memory.

This clonotype was observed many times. Its antigen is unknown. This clonotype originated in a man aged 18 to 30 who had mild COVID-19 (a few samples of this study predate the infection). Cell type and time point are not known. Sequencing input: PBMCs or a T cell subset sorted from them (not recorded which). The gene calls are TRBV20-1 and TRBJ2-7; 9 bases line up with TRBD1. The CDR3 loop is CSASGQGNTYEQYF. The CDR3 DNA sequence: TGCAGTGCTTCCGGACAGGGGAACACCTACGAGCAGTACTTC.